The 12 T cell receptor beta chains in this list originate from one sample, sequenced in a study of blood T cell repertoires in COVID-19. Method: immunoSEQ multiplex PCR; TCRdb's copy keeps in-frame clones and lacks some. The sample holds about 380,000 clones, 88% seen once. The sequenced sample was PBMCs or T cells enriched from blood (not recorded which). These receptor sequences come from a woman aged 18-35 years who had recovered from COVID-19.

The chain is built from TRBV13 and TRBJ2-5; tentative D call: TRBD2 (5 bases). The V gene's germline CDR1 is PRHDT and CDR2 FYEKMQ (reference sequence). V lost 5 bases, J lost 2 bases, and 9 bases lay in between. CDR3 size: 13 residues. The CDR3 region has the DNA TGTGCCAGCAGCCCGGGGTGGCAAGAGACCCAGTACTTC. Protein sequence: CASSPGWQETQYF.

This chain connects TRBV7-2 to TRBJ2-2, with D tentatively TRBD1 (5 bases). V dropped 1 base and J dropped 5 bases, with 17 bases sitting between them. CDR1 is SGHTA and CDR2 is FQGNSA in the germline V gene. The CDR3 runs 17 residues. The chain's CDR3 is CASSLDFVRASTGELFF. The DNA of the CDR3 is TGTGCCAGCAGCTTAGATTTTGTCAGGGCTTCGACCGGGGAGCTGTTTTTT.

This rearrangement joins TRBV11-3 to TRBJ2-1, with D maybe TRBD1 (6 bases). Germline lookup yields CDR1 SGHNT and CDR2 YENEEA. Trimming stripped 1 base from V and 2 bases from J, with 15 bases between. The CDR3 totals 17 residues. CDR3 nucleotides: TGTGCCAGCAGCTTAGGACAGACCGAGGGGGCCTACAATGAGCAGTTCTTC. Residues: CASSLGQTEGAYNEQFF.

CDR3 in amino acids: CASRTGLGNQPQHF. DNA for the CDR3: TGTGCCAGTAGGACAGGGCTGGGCAATCAGCCCCAGCATTTT. This rearrangement joins TRBV19 to TRBJ1-5; 7 bases map to TRBD1. CDR3 length: 14 residues. Germline-derived CDR1 and CDR2 are LNHDA and SQIVND (reference sequence). After removal of 6 bases from V and 2 bases from J, the junction contained 4 bases not matched to a gene.

The V call is TRBV13, the J call TRBJ2-7; D is possibly TRBD2 (5 bases). V gave up 6 bases and J gave up 0 bases, with 9 bases separating them. Germline CDR1 PRHDT, CDR2 FYEKMQ (reference sequence). CDR3 length equals 13 residues. The CDR3 region has the DNA TGTGCCAGCAGGGACGGGGTCTCCTACGAGCAGTACTTC. Its protein product is CASRDGVSYEQYF.

This clone has just one count. The V call is TRBV6-2 or TRBV6-3, the J call TRBJ1-1; 8 nucleotides agree with TRBD1. Per germline, CDR1 MNHEY and CDR2 SVGEGT. Unmatched junction bases numbered 3, after V lost 4 bases and J lost 5 bases. The CDR3 length is 13 residues. The CDR3 DNA follows: TGTGCCAGCAGTTCCACAGGGGGTACTGAAGCTTTCTTT. Translated: CASSSTGGTEAFF.

This clone was counted a single time. The gene calls are TRBV10-1 and TRBJ1-1; D gene unclear. CDR3 length equals 13 residues. V shed 6 bases and J shed 1 base, with 9 bases lying between them. Germline V gene sequence: CDR1 WNHNN, CDR2 SYGVQD (reference sequence). The CDR3 loop is CASRQTRNTEAFF. The DNA of the CDR3 is TGCGCCAGCAGACAGACCAGGAACACTGAAGCTTTCTTT.

The chain uses TRBV7-3 and TRBJ2-2, with 7 bases lining up with TRBD2. J gave up 6 bases and V 4 bases, and 8 bases lay outside the gene matches. CDR3 length equals 15 residues. Germline CDR1 and CDR2: SGHTA and FQGTGA. CDR3 amino acids: CASSSGLPGPGELFF. The CDR3 DNA reads as TGTGCCAGCAGCTCGGGACTACCAGGCCCCGGGGAGCTGTTTTTT.

The V gene is TRBV30, the J gene TRBJ2-7; 7 nucleotides match TRBD1. CDR3 size: 14 residues. Germline V CDR1 and CDR2: GTSNPN, SVGIG (reference sequence). The V gene end was trimmed by 4 bases and the J gene end by 3 bases; junction bases not matched to a gene: 9. The CDR3 DNA is TGTGCCTGGACCTGGGACAGCGGAGACTACGAGCAGTACTTC. Residues: CAWTWDSGDYEQYF.

The CDR3 reads CASSQGAGQRAYEQYF. The DNA for the CDR3 is TGTGCCAGCAGCCAGGGGGCTGGACAGCGGGCCTACGAGCAGTACTTC. The chain has TRBV7-2 and TRBJ2-7; 8 positions agree with TRBD1. This CDR3 is built from 16 residues. Germline lookup yields CDR1 SGHTA and CDR2 FQGNSA. The V and J ends lost 5 bases and 2 bases, in that order; junction bases with no gene match: 11.

The chain joins TRBV7-9 to TRBJ2-6; TRBD1 matches 11 bases. The germline V gene has CDR1 SEHNR and CDR2 FQNEAQ (reference sequence). CDR3 size: 18 residues. V was clipped by 4 bases and J by 4 bases; unmatched bases: 9. The chain's CDR3 is CASSSLDRGRGGANVLTF. In nucleotides, the CDR3 is TGTGCCAGCAGCTCCCTGGACAGGGGGCGGGGCGGGGCCAACGTCCTGACTTTC.

The rearrangement uses TRBV7-9 and TRBJ1-3; 7 bases fit TRBD1. CDR1 and CDR2 from the germline V gene are SEHNR and FQNEAQ (reference sequence). The CDR3 has 15 residues. With 1 base clipped from V and 7 bases from J, the junction kept 7 bases outside the gene matches. The CDR3 protein is CASSLEGTAINTIYF. CDR3 nucleotide sequence: TGTGCCAGCAGCTTAGAAGGGACAGCCATTAACACCATATATTTT.